Below, 28 T cell receptor beta chains from the same sample are listed, as sequenced in a study of blood T cell repertoires in COVID-19. Libraries were prepared by immunoSEQ multiplex PCR; TCRdb keeps only in-frame clonotypes and omits some of them. The data contain roughly 150,000 clones, under 90% of them seen just once; the ten biggest clones take up about 7.3%. Sequenced sample: PBMCs or T cells enriched from blood (not recorded which). These receptors were taken from a man aged 45-65 years who had recovered from COVID-19.

This rearrangement joins TRBV7-2 to TRBJ2-1; D is perhaps TRBD1 (6 bases). Germline V lookup: CDR1 SGHTA, CDR2 FQGNSA. Trimming left V 1 base short and J 5 bases short, with 9 bases between. This CDR3 is 14 amino acids long. In DNA form, the CDR3 reads TGTGCCAGCAGCTTAGTGGCAGGGGACAATGAGCAGTTCTTC. Translating it yields CASSLVAGDNEQFF.

The chain has TRBV5-6 and TRBJ2-7; no clear D. The V gene lost 0 bases and the J gene lost 5 bases, with 12 bases spanning the gap. Per the germline V gene, CDR1 is SGHDT and CDR2 is YYEEEE. The CDR3 totals 14 residues. CDR3 nucleotide sequence: TGTGCCAGCAGCTTGGGACTCATCTCTCACGAGCAGTACTTC. Amino acids: CASSLGLISHEQYF. The full variable domain, in which reference TRBV5-6 and TRBJ2-7 provide the parts outside the CDR3, is DAGVTQSPTHLIKTRGQQVTLRCSPKSGHDTVSWYQQALGQGPQFIFQYYEEEERQRGNFPDRFSGHQFPNYSSELNVNALLLGDSALYLCASSLGLISHEQYFGPGTRLTVT.

The V call is TRBV19, the J call TRBJ1-5; 8 nucleotides align to TRBD1. CDR1 and CDR2 (germline): LNHDA, SQIVND (reference sequence). Trimming at V came to 5 bases and at J to 7 bases, leaving 4 bases not matched to a gene. The CDR3 loop spans 13 amino acids. The CDR3 reads CASSRQGPQPQHF. DNA of the CDR3: TGTGCCAGTAGTCGACAGGGGCCCCAGCCCCAGCATTTT.

The rearrangement uses TRBV6-6 and TRBJ2-7, with a weak D call TRBD1 (5 bases). The CDR3 has 12 residues. Germline CDR1 and CDR2: MNHNY and SVGAGI (reference sequence). The CDR3: CALGRAGYEQYF. CDR3 DNA: TGTGCTCTAGGCAGGGCCGGATACGAGCAGTACTTC.

The CDR3 coding sequence is TGTGCCAGCAGCTTAGCCGGGACAGGCTATGGCTACACCTTC. This translates into CASSLAGTGYGYTF. The chain carries TRBV5-5 and TRBJ1-2, with 8 nucleotides matching TRBD1. CDR3 size: 14 residues. CDR1 and CDR2 (germline): SGHKS, YYEKEE (reference sequence). After removal of 2 bases from V and 4 bases from J, the junction contained 4 bases not matched to a gene.

This clone was counted between two and nine times. The chain has TRBV4-1 and TRBJ2-7; 11 bases are shared with TRBD2. The CDR3 sequence is 15 residues long. After removal of 3 bases from V and 3 bases from J, the junction contained 4 bases not matched to a gene. Looked up from germline, CDR1 is MGHRA and CDR2 is YSYEKL. CDR3 nucleotides: TGCGCCAGCAGCCAGGTAGCGGGGGGGATCTACGAGCAGTACTTC. Its translation: CASSQVAGGIYEQYF.

This clone was seen a handful of times. The sample has other DNA sequences that encode this CDR3 too. This chain joins TRBV7-2 and TRBJ2-7; 11 nucleotides agree with TRBD2. Germline V gene lookup returns CDR1 SGHTA and CDR2 FQGNSA. The CDR3 sequence is 17 residues long. With 5 bases clipped from V and 2 bases from J, the junction kept 11 bases outside the gene matches. This CDR3 is CASSERIAGGKPYEQYF. DNA for the CDR3: TGTGCCAGCAGCGAGAGGATAGCGGGGGGGAAACCCTACGAGCAGTACTTC.

This clone has a single count. The chain is built from TRBV7-2 and TRBJ2-1, with TRBD2 matching 10 bases. Germline V gene lookup returns CDR1 SGHTA and CDR2 FQGNSA. V was clipped by 2 bases and J by 6 bases; unmatched bases: 1. This CDR3 contains 14 residues. The CDR3 coding sequence is TGTGCCAGCAGCTTACAGCGGGGGGGCAATGAGCAGTTCTTC. It translates to CASSLQRGGNEQFF.

V gene TRBV10-1 combines with J gene TRBJ1-1; D gene ambiguous. Trimming took 4 bases from V and 0 from J, leaving 18 bases between them. CDR1 is WNHNN, CDR2 SYGVQD, per germline (reference sequence). CDR3 size: 17 residues. The CDR3, as DNA: TGCGCCAGCAGTGTGGGTCGTACAGCTTCCATGAACACTGAAGCTTTCTTT. Encoded protein: CASSVGRTASMNTEAFF.

The chain combines TRBV5-1 with TRBJ1-1; 8 nucleotides agree with TRBD1. Germline V gene data show CDR1 as SGHRS and CDR2 as YFSETQ. This CDR3 has 14 residues. V lost 6 bases to trimming and J lost 3 bases; unmatched junction nucleotides: 7. Here the CDR3 DNA reads TGCGCCAGCATGGACAGGGTGGGGGACACTGAAGCTTTCTTT. Protein product: CASMDRVGDTEAFF.

V and J are TRBV5-1 and TRBJ2-7; 10 positions agree with TRBD2. The trim removed 0 bases at V and 3 bases at J, leaving 3 bases unmatched. The length of the CDR3 is 15 residues. CDR1 is SGHRS, CDR2 YFSETQ, per germline. The chain's CDR3 is CASSLVSGGDYEQYF. The DNA of the CDR3 is TGCGCCAGCAGCTTGGTAAGCGGGGGGGACTACGAGCAGTACTTC.

This chain joins TRBV15 and TRBJ2-3, with a weak D call TRBD1 (6 bases). CDR1 is LNHNV and CDR2 is YYDKDF in the germline V gene (reference sequence). This CDR3 spans 19 amino acids. Trimming shortened V by 1 base and J by 2 bases, and 22 bases separated the two germline ends. DNA of the CDR3: TGTGCCACCAGCAGAGTGGGTACCTGGACAGAAGTAAACACAGATACGCAGTATTTT. Its translation: CATSRVGTWTEVNTDTQYF.

This clone was found a few times. This rearrangement joins TRBV6-5 to TRBJ1-3, with D tentatively TRBD1 (6 bases). Germline V gene lookup returns CDR1 MNHEY and CDR2 SVGAGI. This CDR3 region has 15 residues. Trimming pared 6 bases from V and 0 bases from J, leaving 12 bases between. The CDR3 nucleotides are TGTGCCAGCAGGGTCGGGACAAGCTCTGGAAACACCATATATTTT. Its protein product is CASRVGTSSGNTIYF.

The rearrangement links TRBV6-5 to TRBJ2-7, with 8 bases aligning to TRBD1. The V and J ends lost 5 bases and 0 bases, in that order; junction bases with no gene match: 6. CDR1 is MNHEY and CDR2 is SVGAGI in the germline V gene. The length of the CDR3 is 15 residues. CDR3 loop: CASSHLTGGSYEQYF. CDR3 DNA sequence: TGTGCCAGCAGTCACTTAACAGGGGGCTCCTACGAGCAGTACTTC.

The rearrangement links TRBV9 to TRBJ1-4; 8 bases map to TRBD1. The V gene's germline CDR1 is SGDLS and CDR2 YYNGEE. V was clipped by 0 bases and J by 7 bases; unmatched bases: 8. The CDR3 spans 16 residues. CDR3 sequence (DNA): TGTGCCAGCAGCGTAGCCCCAGGGGGCGCGCGTGAAAAACTGTTTTTT. Its protein is CASSVAPGGAREKLFF.

The V call is TRBV4-2, the J call TRBJ2-7, with 11 nucleotides matching TRBD2. V shed 6 bases and J 0 bases; nucleotides not matched to a gene: 13. The CDR3 consists of 18 residues. Germline V gene lookup returns CDR1 LGHNA and CDR2 YNFKEQ. CDR3 nucleotide sequence: TGTGCCAGCAGTCTACAGACTAGCGGGGACGTCAGCTCCTACGAGCAGTACTTC. It translates to CASSLQTSGDVSSYEQYF.

The rearrangement links TRBV6-2 or TRBV6-3 to TRBJ1-6, with D tentatively TRBD1 (6 bases). This CDR3 has 15 residues. Germline-derived CDR1 and CDR2 are MNHEY and SVGEGT. The ends were cut back, 1 base at V and 5 bases at J, with 9 bases in the middle. The CDR3 spells CASSYYREDNSPLHF. DNA for the CDR3: TGTGCCAGCAGTTACTACAGGGAAGATAATTCACCCCTCCACTTT.

The chain employs TRBV5-6 and TRBJ1-2; 10 bases map to TRBD1. Losses at the gene ends were 5 bases for V and 3 bases for J; bases not matched to a gene: 7. This CDR3 has 15 residues. The germline gives CDR1 SGHDT, CDR2 YYEEEE. The CDR3 loop reads CASSFDRGQYYGYTF. CDR3 coding DNA: TGTGCCAGCAGTTTTGACAGGGGGCAGTACTATGGCTACACCTTC.

V is TRBV27 and J is TRBJ2-1; D may be TRBD1 (6 bases). Per the germline V gene, CDR1 is MNHEY and CDR2 is SMNVEV (reference sequence). Trimming shortened V by 5 bases and J by 6 bases, and 23 bases separated the two germline ends. This CDR3 has 17 residues. CDR3 DNA sequence: TGTGCCAGCAGTCTAGCAGGGGTCGTGTCAATTGTCAATGAGCAGTTCTTC. Translation: CASSLAGVVSIVNEQFF.

This clone was detected only a few times. The chain carries TRBV7-9 and TRBJ1-6; 9 bases agree with TRBD1. The CDR3 is made up of 15 amino acids. The germline gives CDR1 SEHNR, CDR2 FQNEAQ (reference sequence). With 1 base clipped from V and 10 bases from J, the junction kept 5 bases outside the gene matches. In DNA, the CDR3 is TGTGCCAGCAGCTTAGTCGGGACAGGGTCCTCACCCCTCCACTTT. Protein sequence: CASSLVGTGSSPLHF.

The chain is built from TRBV9 and TRBJ1-6; 9 bases map to TRBD1. The CDR3 spans 13 residues. V gave up 3 bases and J gave up 10 bases; unmatched junction bases: 2. Germline V gene sequence: CDR1 SGDLS, CDR2 YYNGEE. Written as DNA, the CDR3 is TGTGCCAGCAGCGCCGGGACAGGGTCACCCCTCCACTTT. The encoded protein is CASSAGTGSPLHF. The variable domain in full, completed from reference TRBV9 and TRBJ1-6, reads DSGVTQTPKHLITATGQRVTLRCSPRSGDLSVYWYQQSLDQGLQFLIQYYNGEERAKGNILERFSAQQFPDLHSELNLSSLELGDSALYFCASSAGTGSPLHFGNGTRLTVT.

J is TRBJ1-5 and V is TRBV18; D not certain. V shed 2 bases and J shed 6 bases, with 17 bases lying between them. There are 16 residues in the CDR3. Germline lookup yields CDR1 KGHSH and CDR2 LQKENI. The CDR3 coding sequence is TGTGCCAGCTCACCAGGGCACCTCCGGCGGGGTCAGCCCCAGCATTTT. Protein product: CASSPGHLRRGQPQHF.

This clone appeared once. This chain connects TRBV7-2 to TRBJ1-2; D is possibly TRBD1 (6 bases). The CDR3 is 15 amino acids. The V and J ends lost 1 base and 4 bases respectively, with 13 bases between them. CDR1 and CDR2 (germline): SGHTA, FQGNSA. The CDR3: CASSLDRGGGYGYTF. In DNA, the CDR3 is TGTGCCAGCAGCTTAGATCGCGGGGGCGGCTATGGCTACACCTTC. The whole variable domain, filled in from reference TRBV7-2 and TRBJ1-2, reads GAGVSQSPSNKVTEKGKDVELRCDPISGHTALYWYRQSLGQGLEFLIYFQGNSAPDKSGLPSDRFSAERTGGSVSTLTIQRTQQEDSAVYLCASSLDRGGGYGYTFGSGTRLTVV.

V is TRBV18 and J is TRBJ1-1; D remains ambiguous. Germline CDR1 KGHSH, CDR2 LQKENI. V gave up 5 bases and J gave up 2 bases, with 12 bases separating them. This CDR3 is 14 amino acids long. CDR3 amino acids: CASSSQYRNTEAFF. The CDR3 nucleotides read TGTGCCAGCTCATCCCAATACAGAAACACTGAAGCTTTCTTT.

This clone appeared once. The J gene is TRBJ2-1, the V gene TRBV3-1 (or the pseudogene TRBV3-2); the D is unclear. Trimming cost V 1 base and J 10 bases, with 11 bases left between them. The CDR3 runs 13 residues. Germline CDR1 reads LGHDT; CDR2 reads YNNKEL (reference sequence). CDR3 coding DNA: TGTGCCAGCAGCCAAGGTCGGAGTGGGGAGCAGTTCTTC. Amino acids: CASSQGRSGEQFF.

The chain employs TRBV10-2 and TRBJ2-5; the match to TRBD2 covers 10 bases. Germline values: CDR1 WSHSY, CDR2 SAAADI. The J segment lost 4 bases and the V segment lost 2 bases, leaving 4 bases of the junction unmatched. The length of the CDR3 is 15 residues. In DNA, the CDR3 is TGCGCCAGCAGTGAGCCGGGACTAGCGATAGAGACCCAGTACTTC. The encoded protein is CASSEPGLAIETQYF.

The CDR3 DNA sequence: TGTGCCAGCAGCAAACACCGGGACAGGGGCTACACCTTC. This encodes CASSKHRDRGYTF. The chain has TRBV6-6 and TRBJ1-2; 8 positions match TRBD1. CDR1 and CDR2 from the germline V gene are MNHNY and SVGAGI (reference sequence). This CDR3 region has 13 residues. V lost 6 bases to trimming and J lost 8 bases; unmatched junction nucleotides: 8.

The chain has TRBV11-3 and TRBJ2-7, with TRBD2 identical over 8 bases. The V segment lost 5 bases and the J segment 3 bases; nucleotides outside the gene matches: 9. The germline CDR1 and CDR2 sequences are SGHNT and YENEEA. The CDR3 has 15 residues. In nucleotides, the CDR3 is TGTGCCAGCAGCCGCAAACGGGGGGGCGACTACGAGCAGTACTTC. This sequence encodes CASSRKRGGDYEQYF.